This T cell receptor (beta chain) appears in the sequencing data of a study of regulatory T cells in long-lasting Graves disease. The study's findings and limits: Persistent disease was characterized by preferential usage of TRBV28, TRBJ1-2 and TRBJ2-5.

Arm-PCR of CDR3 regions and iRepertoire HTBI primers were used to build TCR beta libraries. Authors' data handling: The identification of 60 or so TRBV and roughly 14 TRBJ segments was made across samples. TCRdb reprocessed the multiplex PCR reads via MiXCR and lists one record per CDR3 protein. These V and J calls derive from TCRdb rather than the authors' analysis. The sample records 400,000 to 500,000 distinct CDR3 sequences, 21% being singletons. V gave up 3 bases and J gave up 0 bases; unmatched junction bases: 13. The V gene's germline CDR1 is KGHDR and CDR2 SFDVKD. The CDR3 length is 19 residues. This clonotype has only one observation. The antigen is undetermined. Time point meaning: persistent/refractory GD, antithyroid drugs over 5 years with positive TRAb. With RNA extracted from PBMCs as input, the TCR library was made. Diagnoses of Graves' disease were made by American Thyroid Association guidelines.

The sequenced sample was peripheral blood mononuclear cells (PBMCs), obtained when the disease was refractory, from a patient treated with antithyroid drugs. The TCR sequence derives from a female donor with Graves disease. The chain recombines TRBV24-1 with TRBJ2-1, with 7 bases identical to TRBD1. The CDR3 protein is CATSDATGKPISSYNEQFF. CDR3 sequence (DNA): TGTGCCACCAGTGATGCGACAGGGAAGCCCATTAGCTCCTACAATGAGCAGTTCTTC.